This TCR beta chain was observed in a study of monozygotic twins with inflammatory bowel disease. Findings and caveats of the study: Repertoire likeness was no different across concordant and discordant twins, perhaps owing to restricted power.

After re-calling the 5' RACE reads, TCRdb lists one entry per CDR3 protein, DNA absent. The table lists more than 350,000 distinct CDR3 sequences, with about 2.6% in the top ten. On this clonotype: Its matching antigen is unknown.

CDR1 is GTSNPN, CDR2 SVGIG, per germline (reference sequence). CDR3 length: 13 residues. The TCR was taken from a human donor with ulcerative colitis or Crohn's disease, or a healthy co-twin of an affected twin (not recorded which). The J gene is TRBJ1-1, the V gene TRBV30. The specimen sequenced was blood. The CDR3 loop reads CALFEPANTEAFF.